Here is one T cell receptor (beta chain) with its context. This specimen belongs to a study of blood T cell repertoires in COVID-19. Study overall: T cells, B-cell-depleted T cells, or PBMCs supplied cDNA or gDNA.

The CDR3 is 12 amino acids. Trimming took 6 bases from V and 5 from J, leaving 7 bases between them. Germline lookup yields CDR1 MNHEY and CDR2 SVGAGI. Original handling: Estimation of nucleated cell counts was performed using reference gene primer amplification. Sequencing used immunoSEQ multiplex PCR; TCRdb keeps in-frame clones, though not all of them. That table supplies the V and J calls and clone size; D and trimming were determined from the DNA. The sample yields about 95,000 clones, under 90% seen once. The chain is built from TRBV6-5 and TRBJ2-2; D is undetermined. This receptor was identified in a woman between 70 and 85 years old with acute or convalescent COVID-19. Specimen: peripheral blood. CDR3 in DNA: TGTGCCAGCAGACTGACAACCGGGGAGCTGTTTTTT. Translating gives CASRLTTGELFF.